These 6 T cell receptor beta chains originate from one sample sequenced in a study of shared clonotypes between healthy human individuals (dated by TCRdb to the early 2020s). To prepare the library, the immunoSEQ multiplex PCR assay was applied. This immuneACCESS table, as held by TCRdb, lists in-frame sequences with V and J called but not all clones. Of the missing ones, under half trace to an unresolved V gene in checked studies; the others have no known cause. The sample table shows over a million clones, and approximately 72% are seen once. Clones ranked in the top ten supply approximately 1.3% of the sample. The sequencing input was memory CD4+ T cells sorted from blood. The sample's cell subset or site label is to be understood as: CD45RA-negative fraction. Source of these receptors: a man between 18 and 35 years old in good health.

The chain is built from TRBV10-3 and TRBJ2-1, with 14 bases fitting TRBD2. Trimming cost V 6 bases and J 5 bases; bases outside gene matches: 3. This CDR3 has 15 residues. Germline loops: CDR1 ENHRY, CDR2 SYGVKD. The CDR3 DNA reads as TGTGCCATCAGCATGGGACTAGCGGGGGACAATGAGCAGTTCTTC. Translated, it gives CAISMGLAGDNEQFF.

This clone occurred once. The chain carries TRBV5-5 and TRBJ2-7; D remains unclear. This CDR3 region has 13 residues. Germline V CDR1 and CDR2: SGHKS, YYEKEE (reference sequence). V was clipped by 0 bases and J by 5 bases, with 9 bases between them. The CDR3 DNA is TGTGCCAGCAGCTTGGAGGCCTTCCACGAGCAGTACTTC. This sequence encodes CASSLEAFHEQYF.

The genes are TRBV11-2 and TRBJ1-5; unclear D gene. Trimming shortened V by 2 bases and J by 7 bases, and 9 bases separated the two germline ends. The CDR3 has 13 amino acids. Germline values: CDR1 SGHAT, CDR2 FQNNGV. CDR3 loop: CASSLQVGQPQHF. The CDR3 DNA sequence: TGTGCCAGCAGCTTACAGGTAGGGCAGCCCCAGCATTTT. Based on the CDR3 plus reference TRBV11-2 and TRBJ1-5, the full variable domain is EAGVAQSPRYKIIEKRQSVAFWCNPISGHATLYWYQQILGQGPKLLIQFQNNGVVDDSQLPKDRFSAERLKGVDSTLKIQPAKLEDSAVYLCASSLQVGQPQHFGDGTRLSIL.

The chain couples TRBV6-5 to TRBJ2-5; 7 bases agree with TRBD2. Germline loops: CDR1 MNHEY, CDR2 SVGAGI. After removal of 7 bases from V and 11 bases from J, the junction contained 16 bases not matched to a gene. The length of the CDR3 is 14 residues. Here the CDR3 reads CASKAQGGFGEQYF. The DNA of the CDR3 is TGTGCCAGCAAGGCCCAGGGAGGGTTTGGGGAGCAGTACTTC.

The chain has TRBV10-3 and TRBJ1-2; TRBD1 matches at 8 bases. From germline, CDR1 is ENHRY and CDR2 SYGVKD. V trimming: 0 bases; J trimming: 7 bases; junction bases outside the gene matches: 7. This CDR3 contains 15 residues. The CDR3 coding sequence is TGTGCCATCAGTGAGTCGGGCAGGGGGCGCGGTGGCTACACCTTC. Protein sequence: CAISESGRGRGGYTF.

The chain employs TRBV2 and TRBJ1-1; tentative D call: TRBD1 (5 bases). CDR1 is SNHLY and CDR2 is FYNNEI in the germline V gene. V lost 5 bases and J lost 4, with 14 bases in between. The CDR3 extends over 14 amino acids. CDR3 in amino acids: CASSKSGAFTEAFF. The CDR3 DNA reads as TGTGCCAGCAGTAAGTCCGGGGCCTTCACTGAAGCTTTCTTT.